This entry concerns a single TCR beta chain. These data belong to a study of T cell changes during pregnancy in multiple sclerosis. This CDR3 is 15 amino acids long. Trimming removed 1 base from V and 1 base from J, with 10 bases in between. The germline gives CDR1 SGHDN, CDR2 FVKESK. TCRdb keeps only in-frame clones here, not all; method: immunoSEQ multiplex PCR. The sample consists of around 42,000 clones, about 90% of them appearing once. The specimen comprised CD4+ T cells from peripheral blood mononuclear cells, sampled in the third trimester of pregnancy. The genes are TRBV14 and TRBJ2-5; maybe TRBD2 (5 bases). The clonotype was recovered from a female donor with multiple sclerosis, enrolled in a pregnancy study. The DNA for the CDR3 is TGTGCCAGCAGCCAAGCGAGGGCGTCCCAAGAGACCCAGTACTTC. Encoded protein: CASSQARASQETQYF.